This T cell receptor beta chain was profiled in a study of neoadjuvant anti-PD-1 for oral cavity cancer. In the study overall: Before surgery, most patients got three to four biweekly 3 mg/kg nivolumab doses. The study, taken as a whole, reports: Expansion of preexisting intratumoral clones was suggested to aid response. TCR analyses covered only a few patients per response group.

This clone appeared once. Its antigen remains unknown. The assay was immunoSEQ multiplex PCR, and TCRdb's table has in-frame clones only and misses some. The sample holds about 7,200 clones; 50% to 75% are singletons and the top ten take 5.5% to 7%. The sequence derives from a person aged 40 to 85 with oral cavity squamous cell carcinoma. The sample in question was tumor tissue, obtained before nivolumab (anti-PD-1) treatment.

The CDR3 DNA is TGTGCCAGCAGCTTTACAGGGACTAACACTGAAGCTTTCTTT. Protein product: CASSFTGTNTEAFF. The rearrangement links TRBV7-9 to TRBJ1-1; maybe TRBD1 (6 bases). The CDR3 length is 14 residues. The V gene's germline CDR1 is SEHNR and CDR2 FQNEAQ (reference sequence). Trimming removed 3 bases from V and 2 bases from J, with 10 bases in between. The complete variable domain, with remaining parts taken from reference TRBV7-9 and TRBJ1-1, reads DTGVSQNPRHKITKRGQNVTFRCDPISEHNRLYWYRQTLGQGPEFLTYFQNEAQLEKSRLLSDRFSAERPKGSFSTLEIQRTEQGDSAMYLCASSFTGTNTEAFFGQGTRLTVV.